These T cell receptor beta chains were read from a single sample in a study of blood T cell repertoires in COVID-19. The data were produced by immunoSEQ multiplex PCR, yet TCRdb's version contains in-frame clones alone and is incomplete. The sample includes roughly 41,000 clones, over 75% seen only once; the top ten take roughly 14%. Sequencing was performed on peripheral blood. These TCRs come from a human donor in a cohort sampled during active COVID-19. The donor label of this sample is uncertain. Both conserved end residues are part of each CDR3. The D gene is left open where the match is weak. The listing skips clone size in some rows; elsewhere it reads once, few, many or a size class.

TRBV4-1	.	.	TRBJ2-7	CASSQGGLRFGEQYF	TGCGCCAGCAGCCAAGGGGGGCTACGATTCGGCGAGCAGTACTTC
TRBV5-1	.	.	TRBJ2-7	CASSLQSYEQYF	TGCGCCAGCAGTCTACAGTCCTACGAGCAGTACTTC
TRBV16	.	.	TRBJ2-7	CASSQDRSEQYF	TGTGCCAGCAGCCAAGATCGGTCCGAGCAGTACTTC
TRBV5-8	TRBD1	.	TRBJ2-3	CASRPGQGGYTDTQYF	TGTGCCAGCAGACCGGGACAGGGGGGGTACACAGATACGCAGTATTTT
TRBV28	TRBD1	.	TRBJ1-2	CASSFGTRRGPKNSSRGDYGYTF	TGTGCCAGCAGTTTTGGGACAAGGAGGGGGCCGAAAAATTCTTCCCGAGGTGACTATGGCTACACCTTC
TRBV19	.	.	TRBJ2-6	CASSLQEPGANVLTF	TGTGCCAGTAGCCTACAGGAGCCTGGGGCCAACGTCCTGACTTTC
TRBV28	TRBD2	.	TRBJ2-4	CASSPQRGKNIQYF	TGTGCCAGCAGCCCCCAGCGGGGGAAAAACATTCAGTACTTC
TRBV19	TRBD2	.	TRBJ2-7	CASSMGRGWEQYF	TGTGCCAGTAGTATGGGGAGGGGCTGGGAGCAGTACTTC
TRBV5-4	TRBD2	.	TRBJ2-2	CASSPSGGAYTGELFF	TGTGCCAGCAGCCCTAGCGGGGGGGCCTACACCGGGGAGCTGTTTTTT
TRBV5-1	TRBD2	once	TRBJ2-7	CASSLAGSGGIREQYF	TGCGCCAGCAGCTTGGCCGGGAGCGGGGGGATTCGCGAGCAGTACTTC
TRBV5-4	.	.	TRBJ2-1	CASSLGRGSGNEQFF	TGTGCCAGCAGCTTGGGGCGGGGCTCCGGCAATGAGCAGTTCTTC
TRBV29-1	.	.	TRBJ1-2	CSVDNSFYGYTF	TGCAGCGTTGATAACAGCTTCTATGGCTACACCTTC
TRBV19	.	.	TRBJ2-3	CATAGSGTDTQYF	TGTGCCACTGCTGGTAGCGGCACAGATACGCAGTATTTT
TRBV5-1	.	.	TRBJ2-1	CASSLNRLTYNEQFF	TGCGCCAGCAGTTTAAATAGACTTACATACAATGAGCAGTTCTTC
TRBV6-1	TRBD1	.	TRBJ1-6	CASSDPTGTEFNSPLHF	TGTGCCAGCAGTGACCCTACCGGGACAGAGTTTAATTCACCCCTCCACTTT
TRBV11-2	.	.	TRBJ2-6	CASSLGREPGANVLTF	TGTGCCAGCAGCTTAGGGCGGGAACCCGGGGCCAACGTCCTGACTTTC
TRBV6-4	TRBD1	.	TRBJ2-7	CASSADGTGAAGQYF	TGTGCCAGCAGTGCCGACGGGACAGGGGCCGCGGGGCAGTACTTC
TRBV4-2	TRBD2	.	TRBJ2-1	CASSPTSGGRYNEQFF	TGTGCCAGCAGCCCCACTAGCGGGGGTCGCTACAATGAGCAGTTCTTC
TRBV7-9	.	.	TRBJ2-4	CASSSSQLNIQYF	TGTGCCAGCTCGTCCAGTCAGTTAAACATTCAGTACTTC
TRBV5-4	TRBD1	.	TRBJ1-6	CASSLTGVDSPLHF	TGTGCCAGCAGCCTGACAGGGGTCGATTCACCCCTCCACTTT
TRBV19	.	once	TRBJ1-1	CASKSKPGGTNTEAFF	TGTGCCAGTAAATCCAAACCGGGGGGCACGAACACTGAAGCTTTCTTT
TRBV29-1	TRBD1	.	TRBJ2-1	CSGSQLGTDNEQFF	TGCAGCGGTTCCCAGTTGGGGACAGACAATGAGCAGTTCTTC
TRBV27	.	.	TRBJ1-1	CASRAGGGTEAFF	TGTGCCAGCAGAGCGGGGGGCGGAACTGAAGCTTTCTTT
TRBV5-5	TRBD1	.	TRBJ1-1	CASSALTGGTEAFF	TGTGCCAGCAGCGCATTGACAGGGGGCACTGAAGCTTTCTTT
TRBV4-2	TRBD2	.	TRBJ2-3	CASSQEIVGGADTQYF	TGTGCCAGCAGCCAAGAAATTGTCGGGGGGGCAGATACGCAGTATTTT
TRBV23-1	TRBD1	.	TRBJ1-1	CASRPPTGGHTEAFF	TGCGCCAGCAGGCCGCCGACAGGGGGCCATACTGAAGCTTTCTTT
TRBV2	TRBD1	.	TRBJ1-3	CASTPRTGGHTIYF	TGTGCCAGCACCCCCCGGACAGGGGGCCACACCATATATTTT
TRBV13	.	.	TRBJ1-5	CASSLGSGPGVPQHF	TGTGCCAGCAGCTTAGGGTCGGGTCCCGGCGTGCCCCAGCATTTT
TRBV29-1	.	.	TRBJ1-1	CSVERRSDGAFF	TGCAGCGTTGAAAGGCGGAGCGACGGAGCTTTCTTT